This passage covers 17 T cell receptor beta chains from one sample sequenced in a study of T cells in women clearing cervical HPV infection. Profiled with immunoSEQ multiplex PCR; TCRdb holds only in-frame clones, not every one. The sample table includes approximately 18,000 clones. Input material: blood buffy coat. These receptors all stem from a woman aged 18-69 years with a cervical HPV16 infection that either progressed to CIN3+ or cleared (not recorded which).

About this clone: The read finishes 3 residues shy of the CDR3 end, and the germline J gene is used to complete it. The chain carries TRBV2 and TRBJ2-4; 8 nucleotides agree with TRBD1. Per the germline V gene, CDR1 is SNHLY and CDR2 is FYNNEI. The CDR3 contains 14 residues. The CDR3 reads CASSTDRDHYGQYF. CDR3 DNA (partial): TGTGCCAGCAGCACGGACAGGGACCACTATGGT. Complete variable domain (other parts from reference TRBV2 and TRBJ2-4): EPEVTQTPSHQVTQMGQEVILRCVPISNHLYFYWYRQILGQKVEFLVSFYNNEISEKSEIFDDQFSVERPDGSNFTLKIRSTKLEDSAMYFCASSTDRDHYGQYFGAGTRLSVL.

In the case of this clone: The read gets to within 3 residues of the CDR3 end, and the germline J gene fills in the rest. At the DNA level, this CDR3 is encoded by other sequences in the same sample as well. J is TRBJ1-2 and V is TRBV6-2 or TRBV6-3; weak D call: TRBD1 (6 bases). Between the trimmed V and J ends, which lost 6 bases and 3 bases, there was a span of 11 bases. Germline CDR1 and CDR2: MNHEY and SVGEGT. The CDR3 consists of 13 residues. CDR3 loop: CASRAGTYYGYTF. Partial CDR3 DNA: TGTGCCAGCAGAGCCGGGACATACTATGGC.

A note on this clone: The CDR3 end is not reached by the read, which stops 3 residues before it; the germline J gene fills it in. The chain has TRBV19 and TRBJ2-2, with D uncertain. Between the trimmed V and J ends, which lost 2 bases and 4 bases, there was a span of 8 bases. The CDR3 is made up of 14 amino acids. From germline, CDR1 is LNHDA and CDR2 SQIVND (reference sequence). CDR3 protein: CASSISVRTGELFF. The covered CDR3 bases are TGTGCCAGTAGTATATCCGTCCGCACCGGGGAG.

As for this clone: With the read ending 3 residues before the CDR3 end, the germline J gene is used to fill in that end. The gene calls are TRBV28 and TRBJ2-2; a weak D match, TRBD2 (7 bases). The germline V gene has CDR1 MDHEN and CDR2 SYDVKM. This CDR3 is built from 13 residues. V gave up 11 bases and J gave up 7 bases, with 17 bases separating them. This chain's CDR3 is CAAKGGAGGELFF. Partial CDR3 DNA: TGTGCCGCCAAGGGGGGGGCCGGCGGGGAG.

Notes on this clone: The read is 3 residues too short to cover the CDR3 end, so that end is filled in from the germline J gene. This chain connects TRBV11-3 to TRBJ2-5; 7 bases agree with TRBD1. The CDR3 runs to 14 residues. The V gene's germline CDR1 is SGHNT and CDR2 YENEEA. Germline trimming cut 1 base from V and 4 bases from J; bases unmatched to any gene: 3. Incomplete CDR3 DNA: TGTGCCAGCAGCTTAGGACAGGGAGCAGAGACC. Translating it yields CASSLGQGAET. The full-length CDR3 reads as CASSLGQGAETQYF.

Details on this clone: The read gets to within 3 residues of the CDR3 end, and the germline J gene fills in the rest. V is TRBV20-1 and J is TRBJ2-7, with D possibly TRBD2 on 6 matching bases. Germline CDR1 and CDR2: DFQATT and SNEGSKA (reference sequence). The CDR3 consists of 13 residues. V was shortened by 5 bases and J by 0 bases, with 11 bases between the two germline ends. The CDR3 sequence: CSALAQASYEQYF. The part of the CDR3 DNA that was read is TGCAGTGCTCTAGCGCAGGCCTCCTACGAG.

Turning to this clone: The read is 3 residues too short to cover the CDR3 end, so that end is filled in from the germline J gene. V gene TRBV7-2 combines with J gene TRBJ2-1; the match to TRBD1 covers 9 bases. The germline CDR1 and CDR2 sequences are SGHTA and FQGNSA. J was trimmed by 9 bases and V by 2 bases; bases with no gene match: 8. There are 15 residues in the CDR3. The CDR3 loop reads CASSLSGQGIGEQFF. CDR3 DNA (partial): TGTGCCAGCAGCTTATCGGGACAGGGAATTGGTGAG.

Note on this clone: The CDR3 extends 3 residues past the end of the read, so its final part is completed from the germline J gene. The chain couples TRBV7-8 to TRBJ2-2, with D possibly matching TRBD2 (6 bases). V shed 5 bases and J shed 7 bases, with 14 bases lying between them. This CDR3 has 14 amino acids. CDR1 is SGHVS and CDR2 is FQNEAQ in the germline V gene. This chain's CDR3 is CASSTPTGLGELFF. The part of the CDR3 DNA that was read is TGTGCCAGCAGCACGCCGACGGGACTCGGGGAG.

A word on this clone: The missing CDR3 end, 3 residues past where the read stops, is filled in from the germline J gene. The rearrangement links TRBV5-1 to TRBJ2-2, with 12 positions matching TRBD1. Looked up from germline, CDR1 is SGHRS and CDR2 is YFSETQ. The CDR3 has 19 residues. The CDR3 sequence is CASSGVSGQGALFNSPLFF. Incomplete CDR3 DNA: TGCGCCAGCAGCGGGGTATCGGGACAGGGGGCCTTATTTAATTCACCG.

With regard to this clone: The CDR3 goes on 3 residues after the read ends, and that part is filled in from the germline J gene. The chain has TRBV5-6 and TRBJ1-6; 8 bases match TRBD1. The germline V gene has CDR1 SGHDT and CDR2 YYEEEE. This CDR3 has 14 residues. Losses at the gene ends were 7 bases for V and 9 bases for J; bases not matched to a gene: 9. The covered CDR3 bases are TGTGCCAGCGGGTTACAGGGGGTAACTTCACCC. This gives the protein CASGLQGVTSP. The entire CDR3 is CASGLQGVTSPLHF.

A note on this clone: The CDR3 goes on 3 residues after the read ends, and that part is filled in from the germline J gene. This chain uses TRBV2 with TRBJ2-3, with 10 bases matching TRBD2. This CDR3 contains 15 residues. Germline-derived CDR1 and CDR2 are SNHLY and FYNNEI. CDR3 residues: CASSETTSGSGTQYF. The part of the CDR3 DNA that was read is TGTGCCAGCAGTGAAACGACTAGCGGGTCTGGGACG. The entire variable domain, with the rest obtained from reference TRBV2 and TRBJ2-3, is as follows: EPEVTQTPSHQVTQMGQEVILRCVPISNHLYFYWYRQILGQKVEFLVSFYNNEISEKSEIFDDQFSVERPDGSNFTLKIRSTKLEDSAMYFCASSETTSGSGTQYFGPGTRLTVL.

In the case of this clone: The read comes to an end 3 residues before the CDR3 does, leaving the germline J gene to fill in the end. The V call is TRBV3-1 (or the pseudogene TRBV3-2), the J call TRBJ1-5; D remains unclear. V lost 1 base to trimming and J lost 6 bases, with 7 bases between them. Germline V gene sequence: CDR1 LGHDT, CDR2 YNNKEL (reference sequence). This CDR3 has 13 residues. Partial CDR3 DNA: TGTGCCAGCAGCCAAGTTCCGCGTCAGCCC. Residues: CASSQVPRQP. The entire CDR3 is CASSQVPRQPQHF.

Regarding this clone: Coverage ceases 3 residues before the CDR3 finishes, and the germline J gene fills in the end. V is TRBV7-2 and J is TRBJ2-2, with D possibly being TRBD1 (6 bases). The CDR3 contains 15 residues. CDR1 and CDR2 (germline): SGHTA, FQGNSA. CDR3 region: CASSLQGKSNEKLFF. The covered CDR3 bases are TGTGCCAGCAGCTTACAGGGGAAGTCTAATGAAAAG. Full variable domain (remainder filled in from reference TRBV7-2 and TRBJ2-2): GAGVSQSPSNKVTEKGKDVELRCDPISGHTALYWYRQSLGQGLEFLIYFQGNSAPDKSGLPSDRFSAERTGGSVSTLTIQRTQQEDSAVYLCASSLQGKSNEKLFFGEGSRLTVL.

CDR3: CSTDGGGTDTQYF. The CDR3 bases that were read are TGCAGCACCGATGGGGGGGGGACAGATACG. The genes are TRBV29-1 and TRBJ2-3; 7 bases are a match to TRBD2. The CDR3 end falls 3 residues outside the read, so it is completed with the germline J gene. CDR1 and CDR2 from the germline V gene are SQVTM and ANQGSEA. The CDR3 runs to 13 residues. Germline trimming cut 8 bases from V and 3 bases from J; bases unmatched to any gene: 8.

A remark on this clone: The read ends 3 residues shy of where the CDR3 ends; the end is completed using the germline J gene. The chain is built from TRBV20-1 and TRBJ1-5, with D unresolved. V dropped 6 bases and J dropped 6 bases, with 15 bases sitting between them. The CDR3 totals 13 residues. Germline V CDR1 and CDR2: DFQATT, SNEGSKA (reference sequence). CDR3: CSAPEFSGQPQHF. CDR3 bases read: TGCAGTGCCCCTGAGTTTAGCGGTCAGCCC.

A word on this clone: The read ends 3 residues shy of where the CDR3 ends; the end is completed using the germline J gene. This rearrangement joins TRBV7-9 to TRBJ1-2; TRBD1 matches at 7 bases. Germline V CDR1 and CDR2: SEHNR, FQNEAQ (reference sequence). Trimming at V came to 3 bases and at J to 3 bases, leaving 4 bases not matched to a gene. The CDR3 runs to 14 residues. The CDR3 sequence: CASSFGQGDYGYTF. The CDR3 bases that were read are TGTGCCAGCAGCTTTGGCCAGGGGGACTATGGC.

A remark on this clone: The read falls 3 residues short of the CDR3 end, and the missing part is taken from the germline J gene. The rearrangement links TRBV19 to TRBJ2-2; D possibly corresponds to TRBD1 (6 bases). V was pared by 6 bases and J by 0 bases, with 11 bases between. This CDR3 has 15 residues. Germline values: CDR1 LNHDA, CDR2 SQIVND (reference sequence). CDR3 DNA (partial): TGTGCCAGTAGGAGACAGGTTGCGAACACCGGGGAG. Its translation: CASRRQVANTGE. The entire CDR3 is CASRRQVANTGELFF. Combining the CDR3 with reference TRBV19 and TRBJ2-2 gives the whole variable domain DGGITQSPKYLFRKEGQNVTLSCEQNLNHDAMYWYRQDPGQGLRLIYYSQIVNDFQKGDIAEGYSVSREKKESFPLTVTSAQKNPTAFYLCASRRQVANTGELFFGEGSRLTVL.